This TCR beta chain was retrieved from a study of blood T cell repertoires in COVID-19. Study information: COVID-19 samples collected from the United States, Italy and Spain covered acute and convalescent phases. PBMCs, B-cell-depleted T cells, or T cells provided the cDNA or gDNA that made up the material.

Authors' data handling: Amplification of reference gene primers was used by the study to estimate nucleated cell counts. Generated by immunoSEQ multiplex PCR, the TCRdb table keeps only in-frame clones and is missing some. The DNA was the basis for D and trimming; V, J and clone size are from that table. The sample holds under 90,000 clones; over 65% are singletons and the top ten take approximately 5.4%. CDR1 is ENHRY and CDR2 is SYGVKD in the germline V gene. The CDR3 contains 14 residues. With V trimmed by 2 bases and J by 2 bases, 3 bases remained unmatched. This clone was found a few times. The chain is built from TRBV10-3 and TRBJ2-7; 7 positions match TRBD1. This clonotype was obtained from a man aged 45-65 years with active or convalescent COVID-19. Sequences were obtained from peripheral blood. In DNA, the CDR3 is TGTGCCATCAGTGAGCAAGGGACAGCCTACGAGCAGTACTTC. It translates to CAISEQGTAYEQYF.